This T cell receptor (beta chain) was sequenced during a study of blood T cell repertoires in COVID-19. Assay: immunoSEQ multiplex PCR; the TCRdb copy retains only in-frame clones and omits some. The sample comprises roughly 160,000 clones, approximately 88% of which are singletons, and less than 3.5% rests with the top ten. This clone turned up a few times. There are 16 residues in the CDR3. Germline V gene lookup returns CDR1 LNHDA and CDR2 SQIVND (reference sequence). Trimming removed 0 bases from V and 5 bases from J; junction bases left unmatched: 5. Sequences were obtained from peripheral blood. The origin of this receptor is a woman aged 60-70 years with acute or convalescent COVID-19. The chain employs TRBV19 and TRBJ1-4; 8 bases fit TRBD1. CDR3: CASSIDATGGNEKLFF. DNA of the CDR3: TGTGCCAGTAGTATAGATGCTACAGGGGGGAATGAAAAACTGTTTTTT.